The T cell receptor (beta chain) under discussion was sequenced for a study of early T cells in non-severe SARS-CoV-2 infection. Study as a whole: Bulk RNA taken from unsorted whole blood was sequenced, leaving chains unpaired. Study results and caveats: VDJdb matching skewed toward anti-spike CD8 responses, missing private and CD4 specificities.

This clonotype was recorded a few times. Its antigen is not known. Researchers tagged individual cDNA molecules with unique molecular identifiers. TCRdb independently ran MiXCR on the 5' RACE reads; one entry per CDR3 protein. The sample has roughly 70,000 distinct CDR3 sequences, around 20% seen once. This clonotype originated in an adult who was a healthcare worker with PCR-confirmed SARS-CoV-2 infection or an uninfected control (not recorded which). The material sequenced was whole blood, taken at baseline.

The CDR3 spells CASSPRSGGIAKNIQYF. CDR3 DNA sequence: TGTGCCAGCAGCCCGCGTAGCGGGGGTATAGCCAAAAACATTCAGTACTTC. The chain has TRBV3-1 and TRBJ2-4; 9 positions match TRBD2. The CDR3 runs to 17 residues. The V gene end was trimmed by 4 bases and the J gene end by 0 bases; junction bases not matched to a gene: 7. Germline CDR1 and CDR2: LGHDT and YNNKEL (reference sequence).